This T cell receptor beta chain was documented in a study of human T cells and chemical hapten exposure. Study information: Per-sample TCR yields varied mainly from small pooled library volume differences. Findings of the study overall: With alopecia, donors may have immune responses unlike healthy people's.

The time point is: patch test 3, about 24 weeks after DPC sensitization. The treatment is: therapeutic diphenylcyclopropenone sensitization with weekly scalp DPC. Prior to application of each patch test, blood was drawn. As for this clonotype: The antigen remains unidentified.

CDR1 and CDR2 (germline): SGHKS, YYEKEE (reference sequence). The CDR3 extends over 19 amino acids. V was pared by 4 bases and J by 3 bases, with 29 bases between. In the source study's methods: Between 23,224 and 690,600 TCRs appeared in each sample, and the median stood at 95,638. MiXCR was run by TCRdb on the RACE reads, yielding one entry per CDR3 protein. TCRdb assigned the V and J calls; the authors' analysis was not used. The sample yields 97,000 or so distinct CDR3 sequences, roughly 27% seen once. The sequence was collected from a man aged 40-50 years with alopecia areata. Some clones in this sample may be carry-over from other donors' samples. The sample consisted of whole blood, taken in connection with sensitization to the hapten diphenylcyclopropenone (DPC). V and J are TRBV5-5 and TRBJ2-7; a possible D gene is TRBD1 (5 bases). The DNA of the CDR3 is TGTGCCAGCAGCCCGCAACAGGCCCCCGGAACTCTCCTCGACTACGAGCAGTACTTC. Translating gives CASSPQQAPGTLLDYEQYF.